Below are 11 T cell receptor beta chains sequenced from a single sample in a study of blood T cells in healthy people across ages. For the second PCR, which ran for 7 to 11 cycles, a sample-barcoded 5' primer and a J-beta primer mix were used. MiXCR was run by TCRdb on the 5' RACE reads, yielding one entry per CDR3 protein. The sample has over 1,500,000 distinct CDR3 sequences; roughly 43% are singletons. The sequenced material came from blood. These receptor sequences come from a human donor in good health.

For this clonotype: A junction boundary mismatches the germline segment, possibly from a read error. The rearrangement uses TRBV15 and TRBJ2-6; weak D call: TRBD1 (6 bases). Germline V gene data show CDR1 as LNHNV and CDR2 as YYDKDF (reference sequence). The CDR3 is 19 amino acids. CDR3: CATSRDRWTDYSGASVLTF. The CDR3 bases are TGTGCCACCAGCAGAGATCGGTGGACAGACTATTCTGGGGCCAGCGTCCTGACTTTC.

The J gene is TRBJ2-3, the V gene TRBV9, with D uncertain. This CDR3 is 11 amino acids long. Germline V gene lookup returns CDR1 SGDLS and CDR2 YYNGEE. Trimming took 7 bases from V and 4 from J, leaving 7 bases between them. CDR3 in DNA: TGTGCCAGCGGCCTTTCAGATACGCAGTATTTT. This encodes CASGLSDTQYF. Combining the CDR3 with reference TRBV9 and TRBJ2-3 gives the whole variable domain DSGVTQTPKHLITATGQRVTLRCSPRSGDLSVYWYQQSLDQGLQFLIQYYNGEERAKGNILERFSAQQFPDLHSELNLSSLELGDSALYFCASGLSDTQYFGPGTRLTVL.

The CDR3 here is CASSLVREAGGLREQYF. In DNA, the CDR3 is TGTGCCAGCAGCTTAGTTAGGGAGGCGGGGGGGCTGAGAGAGCAGTACTTC. The chain joins TRBV7-2 to TRBJ2-5, with 9 positions matching TRBD2. Germline trimming cut 1 base from V and 11 bases from J; bases unmatched to any gene: 17. Germline V gives CDR1 SGHTA, CDR2 FQGNSA. There are 17 residues in the CDR3.

This clonotype has only a few counts. V usage is TRBV29-1 and J usage is TRBJ2-7; 8 bases match TRBD1. This CDR3 is built from 12 residues. With 7 bases clipped from V and 3 bases from J, the junction kept 5 bases outside the gene matches. The germline V gene has CDR1 SQVTM and CDR2 ANQGSEA. The CDR3 region is CSAGQGIYEQYF. CDR3 DNA sequence: TGCAGCGCTGGACAGGGTATCTACGAGCAGTACTTC.

In nucleotides, the CDR3 is TGTGCCAGCAGTTCCACAGGGGACTATAGCAATCAGCCCCAGCATTTT. This encodes CASSSTGDYSNQPQHF. The V and J genes are TRBV6-6 and TRBJ1-5; 7 bases match TRBD1. The germline V gene encodes CDR1 MNHNY and CDR2 SVGAGI (reference sequence). J lost 0 bases, V lost 4 bases, and 6 bases had no gene match. The CDR3 extends over 16 amino acids.

This clonotype was found a few times. The chain recombines TRBV20-1 with TRBJ1-5; D ambiguous. Germline V gene lookup returns CDR1 DFQATT and CDR2 SNEGSKA (reference sequence). Trimming left V 6 bases short and J 4 bases short, with 13 bases between. The CDR3 is 13 amino acids. CDR3 amino acids: CSALGPSNQPQHF. CDR3 DNA: TGCAGTGCACTCGGACCGAGTAATCAGCCCCAGCATTTT.

This clonotype turned up a few times. The chain recombines TRBV10-3 with TRBJ2-5; D is undetermined. The CDR3 is made up of 13 amino acids. CDR1 and CDR2 (germline): ENHRY, SYGVKD. The V end lost 10 bases, the J end lost 1 base, and 13 bases lay between the germline ends. CDR3 DNA: TGTGCCAGTTCGGACGGATTCCAAGAGACCCAGTACTTC. The encoded protein is CASSDGFQETQYF.

J is TRBJ2-1 and V is TRBV4-3; TRBD2 aligns across 11 bases. Germline CDR1 and CDR2: LGHNA and YSLEER. The CDR3 extends over 19 amino acids. The J segment lost 7 bases and the V segment lost 4 bases, leaving 18 bases of the junction unmatched. In nucleotides, the CDR3 is TGCGCCAGCAGCCTAGATGCGGGTCCTAGCGGGGGGCCGGGGAATGAGCAGTTCTTC. It translates to CASSLDAGPSGGPGNEQFF.

With respect to this clonotype: A much larger clone differs from this one at a single base, so this may be a read error. The V and J genes are TRBV11-1 and TRBJ2-1; 8 bases line up with TRBD1. The CDR3 has 14 amino acids. Looked up from germline, CDR1 is SGHAT and CDR2 is FQDESV (reference sequence). For the CDR3, the DNA is TGTGCCAGCAACTTAAGGACAGGGAACAATGAGCAGTTCTTC. Amino acids: CASNLRTGNNEQFF.

This chain links TRBV7-8 with TRBJ1-1; 7 nucleotides line up with TRBD1. The CDR3 is made up of 20 amino acids. Germline values: CDR1 SGHVS, CDR2 FQNEAQ. The V and J ends lost 1 base and 4 bases, in that order; junction bases with no gene match: 21. The CDR3: CASSLVLGQSPEGLGTEAFF. CDR3 sequence (DNA): TGTGCCAGCAGCTTAGTCCTGGGACAGTCCCCTGAAGGTTTGGGCACTGAAGCTTTCTTT.

This clonotype was seen just once. J is TRBJ1-5 and V is TRBV6-2 or TRBV6-3; D might be TRBD1 (6 bases). V lost 2 bases and J 7 bases, leaving 18 bases between the germline ends. Germline V gene sequence: CDR1 MNHEY, CDR2 SVGEGT. This CDR3 contains 16 residues. In DNA, the CDR3 is TGTGCCAGCAGTTACGGGACACCCTCATTAGGGCAGCCCCAGCATTTT. Its translation is CASSYGTPSLGQPQHF.